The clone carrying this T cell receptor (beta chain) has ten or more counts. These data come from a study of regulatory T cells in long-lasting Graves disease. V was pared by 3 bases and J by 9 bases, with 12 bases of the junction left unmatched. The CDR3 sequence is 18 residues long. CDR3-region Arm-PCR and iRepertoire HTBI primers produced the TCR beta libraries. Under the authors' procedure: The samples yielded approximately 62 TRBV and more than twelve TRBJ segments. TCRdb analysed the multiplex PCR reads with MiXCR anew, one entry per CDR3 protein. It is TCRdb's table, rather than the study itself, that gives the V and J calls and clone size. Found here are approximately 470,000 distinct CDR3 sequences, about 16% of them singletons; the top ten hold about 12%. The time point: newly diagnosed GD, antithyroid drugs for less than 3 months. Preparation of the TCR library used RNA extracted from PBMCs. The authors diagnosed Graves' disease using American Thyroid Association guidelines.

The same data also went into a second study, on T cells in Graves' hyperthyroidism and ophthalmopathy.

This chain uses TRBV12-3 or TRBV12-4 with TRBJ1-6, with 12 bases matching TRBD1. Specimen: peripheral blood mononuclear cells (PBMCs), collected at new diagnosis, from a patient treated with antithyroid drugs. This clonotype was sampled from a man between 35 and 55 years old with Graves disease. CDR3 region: CASSFLGQGAASASPLHF. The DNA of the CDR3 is TGTGCCAGCAGTTTCCTGGGACAGGGGGCGGCGAGTGCTTCACCCCTCCACTTT.